The rows below give T cell receptor beta chains drawn from one sample of a study of cytomegalovirus exposure and HLA in healthy donors. TCRdb's table, derived via immunoSEQ multiplex PCR, lists solely in-frame clones and lacks some. This sample carries tens of thousands of clones, around 80% of them seen once, and the ten largest clones take around 2.5%. The sequencing sample was made of PBMCs. The receptors come from a man younger than 40 in good health and CMV-seronegative. CDR3s include the opening cysteine and the closing phenylalanine or tryptophan. The D gene is left open where the match is weak. Not all rows give a size; the values are once, few, many and, for expanded clones, a class.

abundance,j_gene,v_gene,d_gene,CDR3aa,CDR3nt
.,TRBJ2-1,TRBV29-1,.,CSAQTDSYNEQFF,TGCAGCGCCCAGACAGATTCCTACAATGAGCAGTTCTTC
.,TRBJ1-3,TRBV9,.,CASSVSQGESSGNTIYF,TGTGCCAGCAGCGTGTCTCAGGGTGAGAGCTCTGGAAACACCATATATTTT
.,TRBJ1-1,TRBV18,.,CASSPRQGEAFF,TGTGCCAGCTCACCACGGCAGGGAGAAGCTTTCTTT
.,TRBJ2-2,TRBV5-1,.,CASSLYLRQEGTGELFF,TGCGCCAGCAGCTTGTACCTCAGACAGGAAGGAACCGGGGAGCTGTTTTTT
.,TRBJ2-7,TRBV18,.,CASSLSTFGYEQYF,TGTGCCAGCTCACTATCCACGTTCGGGTACGAGCAGTACTTC
.,TRBJ1-5,TRBV6-5,TRBD1,CASSSRTGVRNQPQHF,TGTGCCAGCAGTTCCAGGACAGGGGTACGAAATCAGCCCCAGCATTTT
.,TRBJ2-3,TRBV15,.,CATSRNMGQGGTDTQYF,TGTGCCACCAGCAGGAACATGGGCCAGGGTGGTACAGATACGCAGTATTTT
.,TRBJ1-1,TRBV9,.,CASSVLQGNTEAFF,TGTGCCAGCAGCGTTTTACAGGGGAACACTGAAGCTTTCTTT
.,TRBJ2-2,TRBV6-5,TRBD1,CASGRDSLTGELFF,TGTGCCAGCGGTAGGGACAGCTTGACCGGGGAGCTGTTTTTT
once,TRBJ2-7,TRBV28,TRBD2,CASTVKTSATGVYEQYF,TGTGCCAGCACCGTCAAGACTAGCGCTACCGGGGTCTACGAGCAGTACTTC
.,TRBJ2-5,TRBV4-2,.,CASSQAPPSEQYF,TGTGCCAGCAGCCAAGCTCCCCCCTCGGAGCAGTACTTC
.,TRBJ2-3,TRBV5-4,TRBD2,CASSPSGGRTDTQYF,TGTGCCAGCAGCCCTAGCGGGGGGCGCACAGATACGCAGTATTTT
.,TRBJ1-2,TRBV25-1,TRBD1,CASSEWVDRGYGYTF,TGTGCCAGCAGTGAATGGGTGGACAGGGGCTATGGCTACACCTTC
few,TRBJ2-5,TRBV27,.,CASSLGGFGETQYF,TGTGCCAGCAGTTTGGGGGGTTTTGGAGAGACCCAGTACTTC
once,TRBJ1-2,TRBV4-3,.,CASSPRGGRVTGYTF,TGCGCCAGCAGCCCTAGGGGGGGGAGAGTGACGGGCTACACCTTC
.,TRBJ2-3,TRBV7-6,.,CASSLGVGAVADTQYF,TGTGCCAGCAGCTTAGGGGTGGGGGCAGTTGCAGATACGCAGTATTTT
.,TRBJ1-4,TRBV18,.,CASSGSEVGTNEKLFF,TGTGCCAGCTCAGGGAGCGAGGTTGGAACTAATGAAAAACTGTTTTTT
.,TRBJ1-1,TRBV6-5,.,CASSYRPGLTEAFF,TGTGCCAGCAGTTACCGTCCAGGCCTCACTGAAGCTTTCTTT
few,TRBJ1-1,TRBV7-8,.,CASSFGGLIRRF,TGTGCCAGCAGCTTCGGGGGACTGATCAGAAGATTT
.,TRBJ1-5,TRBV2,.,CASSVKGDYSNQPQHF,TGTGCCAGCAGTGTCAAGGGGGACTATAGCAATCAGCCCCAGCATTTT
.,TRBJ1-4,TRBV28,.,CAAAGGNEKLFF,TGTGCCGCTGCGGGGGGGAATGAAAAACTGTTTTTT
.,TRBJ2-7,TRBV5-8,.,CASSPRQILRYEQYF,TGTGCCAGCAGCCCGCGACAGATTCTACGCTACGAGCAGTACTTC
.,TRBJ1-1,TRBV9,.,CASSVNEGVGAFF,TGTGCCAGCAGCGTAAACGAGGGAGTCGGAGCTTTCTTT
.,TRBJ2-7,TRBV28,TRBD2,CASSAQAGGPYEQYF,TGTGCCAGCAGTGCCCAAGCGGGGGGGCCATACGAGCAGTACTTC